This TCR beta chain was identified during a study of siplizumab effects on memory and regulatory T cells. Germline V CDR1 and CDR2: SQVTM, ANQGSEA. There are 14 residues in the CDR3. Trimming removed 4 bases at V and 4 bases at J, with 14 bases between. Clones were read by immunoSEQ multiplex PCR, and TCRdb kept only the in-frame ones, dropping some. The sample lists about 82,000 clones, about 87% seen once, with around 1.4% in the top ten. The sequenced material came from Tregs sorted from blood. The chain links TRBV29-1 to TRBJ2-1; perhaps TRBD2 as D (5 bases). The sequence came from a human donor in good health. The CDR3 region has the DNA TGCAGCGTTGTGTATGGCGGGCCGTACAATGAGCAGTTCTTC. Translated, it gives CSVVYGGPYNEQFF.